This passage covers 4 T cell receptor beta chains from one sample sequenced in a study of T cells after yellow fever vaccination. TCRdb processed the 5' RACE reads anew with MiXCR; each CDR3 protein has one entry. The sample yields 400,000 or so distinct CDR3 sequences, more than 9% seen once. The starting material was PBMCs, obtained on the day of the first yellow fever vaccination. The origin of the receptors is a man aged 18-30 years who received the YFV17D yellow fever vaccine.

CDR3 amino acids: CASMDSSYEQYF. The CDR3 bases are TGTGCCAGTATGGACAGCTCCTACGAGCAGTACTTC. The chain recombines TRBV19 with TRBJ2-7, with D perhaps TRBD1 (6 bases). The V and J ends lost 7 bases and 0 bases respectively, with 7 bases between them. CDR1 LNHDA and CDR2 SQIVND come from the germline V gene (reference sequence). The CDR3 runs to 12 residues.

This clonotype occurred a few times. The chain joins TRBV12-3 or TRBV12-4 to TRBJ1-1; D is ambiguous. The CDR3 covers 14 residues. V lost 7 bases and J lost 4, with 16 bases in between. CDR3 in amino acids: CASTILVQGTEAFF. In nucleotides, the CDR3 is TGTGCCAGCACCATACTAGTTCAAGGCACTGAAGCTTTCTTT.

This clonotype was seen ten or more times. CDR3 sequence (DNA): TGCAGTGCAGTCTTGGGGGGTGGCATTCAGTACTTC. Its protein is CSAVLGGGIQYF. This rearrangement joins TRBV20-1 to TRBJ2-4; perhaps TRBD2 as D (6 bases). V dropped 6 bases and J dropped 9 bases, with 15 bases sitting between them. CDR1 is DFQATT and CDR2 is SNEGSKA in the germline V gene (reference sequence). CDR3 length: 12 amino acids.

This clonotype was observed a few times. V and J are TRBV7-3 and TRBJ2-3; no clear D. Germline values: CDR1 SGHTA, CDR2 FQGTGA. V lost 1 base and J 2 bases, leaving 13 bases between the germline ends. CDR3 size: 16 residues. The CDR3 DNA reads as TGTGCCAGCAGCTTAAACGGGCTAGGTCACACAGATACGCAGTATTTT. Translation gives CASSLNGLGHTDTQYF.